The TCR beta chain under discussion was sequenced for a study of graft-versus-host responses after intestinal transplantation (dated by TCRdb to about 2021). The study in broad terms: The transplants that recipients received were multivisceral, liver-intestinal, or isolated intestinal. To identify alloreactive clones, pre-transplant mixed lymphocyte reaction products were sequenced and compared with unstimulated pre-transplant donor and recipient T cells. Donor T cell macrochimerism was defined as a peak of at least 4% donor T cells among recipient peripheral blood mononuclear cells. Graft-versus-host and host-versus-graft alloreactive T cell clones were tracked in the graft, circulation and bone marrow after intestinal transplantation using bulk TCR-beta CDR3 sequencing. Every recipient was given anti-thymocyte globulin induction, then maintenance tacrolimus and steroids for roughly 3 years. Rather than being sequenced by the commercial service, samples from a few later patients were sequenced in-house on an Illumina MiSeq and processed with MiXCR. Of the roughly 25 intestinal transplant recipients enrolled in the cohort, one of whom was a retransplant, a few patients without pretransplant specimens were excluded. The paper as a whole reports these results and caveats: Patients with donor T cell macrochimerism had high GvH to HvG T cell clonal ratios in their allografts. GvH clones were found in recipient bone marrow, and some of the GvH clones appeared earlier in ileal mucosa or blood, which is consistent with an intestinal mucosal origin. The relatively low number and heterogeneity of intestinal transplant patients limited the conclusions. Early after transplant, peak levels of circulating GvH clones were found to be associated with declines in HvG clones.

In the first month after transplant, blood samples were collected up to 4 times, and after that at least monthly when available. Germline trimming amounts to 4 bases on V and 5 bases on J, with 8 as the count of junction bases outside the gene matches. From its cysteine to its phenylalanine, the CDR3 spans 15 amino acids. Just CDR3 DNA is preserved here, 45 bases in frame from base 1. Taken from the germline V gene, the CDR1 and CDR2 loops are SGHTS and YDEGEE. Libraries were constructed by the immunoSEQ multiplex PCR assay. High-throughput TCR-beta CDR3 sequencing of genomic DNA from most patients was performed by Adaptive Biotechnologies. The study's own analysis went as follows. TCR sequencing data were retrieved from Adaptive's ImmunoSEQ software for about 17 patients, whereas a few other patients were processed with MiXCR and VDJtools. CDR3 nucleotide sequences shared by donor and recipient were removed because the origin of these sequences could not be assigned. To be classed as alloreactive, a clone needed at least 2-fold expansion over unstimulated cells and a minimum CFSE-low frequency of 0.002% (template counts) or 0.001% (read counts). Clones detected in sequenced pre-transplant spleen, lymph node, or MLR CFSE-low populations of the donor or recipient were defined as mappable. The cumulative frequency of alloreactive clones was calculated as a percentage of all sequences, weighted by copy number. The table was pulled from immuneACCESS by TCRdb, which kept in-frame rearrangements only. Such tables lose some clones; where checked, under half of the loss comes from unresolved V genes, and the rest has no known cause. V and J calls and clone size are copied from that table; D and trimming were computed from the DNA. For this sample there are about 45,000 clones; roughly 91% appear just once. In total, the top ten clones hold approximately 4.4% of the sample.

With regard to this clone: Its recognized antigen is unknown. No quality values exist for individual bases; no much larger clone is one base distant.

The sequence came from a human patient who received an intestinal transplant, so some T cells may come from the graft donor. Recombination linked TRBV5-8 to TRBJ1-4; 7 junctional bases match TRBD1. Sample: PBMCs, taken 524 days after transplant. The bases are TGTGCCAGCAGCCCCCCTTCCAGGGGGAATGAAAAACTGTTTTTT. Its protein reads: CASSPPSRGNEKLFF.